These 20 T cell receptor beta chains came from one sample sequenced in a study of T cells in tuberculosis. Sequencing was performed with immunoSEQ multiplex PCR; in TCRdb, only in-frame clones are kept and a portion is missing. The sample has approximately 30,000 clones; 97% are singletons. Sequenced sample: PBMCs. The receptor set was obtained from a donor between 10 and 35 years old with latent tuberculosis or without tuberculosis infection.

The J gene is TRBJ2-7, the V gene TRBV27; 9 nucleotides align to TRBD2. CDR1 is MNHEY, CDR2 SMNVEV, per germline (reference sequence). The CDR3 runs to 17 residues. With V trimmed by 3 bases and J by 3 bases, 12 bases remained unmatched. CDR3 sequence reads: CASSFLNSGSWNYEQYF. CDR3 coding DNA: TGTGCCAGCAGTTTCCTTAATAGCGGGAGTTGGAACTACGAGCAGTACTTC.

The genes are TRBV19 and TRBJ2-5; 12 bases map to TRBD2. In germline, CDR1 is LNHDA, CDR2 SQIVND (reference sequence). This CDR3 has 17 residues. V gave up 4 bases and J gave up 2 bases; unmatched junction bases: 8. The CDR3 DNA sequence: TGTGCCAGTAGTACCTGGTTGACTAGCGGGAGTCAAGAGACCCAGTACTTC. As protein: CASSTWLTSGSQETQYF. Filled out from reference TRBV19 and TRBJ2-5, the complete variable domain reads DGGITQSPKYLFRKEGQNVTLSCEQNLNHDAMYWYRQDPGQGLRLIYYSQIVNDFQKGDIAEGYSVSREKKESFPLTVTSAQKNPTAFYLCASSTWLTSGSQETQYFGPGTRLLVL.

Of note for this clone: One end of the junction fails to match germline, which may point to a read error. The rearrangement uses TRBV5-4 and TRBJ2-2, with TRBD1 matching over 8 bases. CDR1 is SGHNT, CDR2 YYREEE, per germline (reference sequence). The CDR3 covers 14 residues. In DNA, the CDR3 is TGTGCCAGTAGCTGGACAGGGTTGGACGGGGAGCTGTTTTTT. Translation gives CASSWTGLDGELFF. Complete variable domain (other parts from reference TRBV5-4 and TRBJ2-2): ETGVTQSPTHLIKTRGQQVTLRCSSQSGHNTVSWYQQALGQGPQFIFQYYREEENGRGNFPPRFSGLQFPNYSSELNVNALELDDSALYLCASSWTGLDGELFFGEGSRLTVL.

This clone was recorded only once. V is TRBV5-1 and J is TRBJ2-2, with a weak D call TRBD1 (6 bases). The CDR3 contains 16 residues. Germline assignment: CDR1 SGHRS and CDR2 YFSETQ. Trimming removed 5 bases from V and 0 bases from J, with 14 bases in between. The CDR3 DNA is TGCGCCAGCAGGGAATACAGGGTATCGAACACCGGGGAGCTGTTTTTT. The encoded protein is CASREYRVSNTGELFF.

The chain employs TRBV7-2 and TRBJ2-7; tentatively, D is TRBD2 (5 bases). Germline V gene sequence: CDR1 SGHTA, CDR2 FQGNSA. Trimming cost V 5 bases and J 5 bases, with 16 bases left between them. This CDR3 spans 14 amino acids. This chain's CDR3 is CASSRVRRSDEQYF. The DNA for the CDR3 is TGTGCCAGCAGCCGGGTCCGGAGGTCGGACGAGCAGTACTTC.

CDR3 protein: CASSIQNRQIGDGYTF. As DNA, the CDR3 is TGTGCCAGTAGTATACAAAATCGTCAGATCGGGGATGGCTACACCTTC. The rearrangement uses TRBV19 and TRBJ1-2; no firm D call. CDR1 and CDR2 from the germline V gene are LNHDA and SQIVND (reference sequence). The CDR3 is made up of 16 amino acids. Trimming stripped 2 bases from V and 6 bases from J, with 19 bases between.

This chain links TRBV18 with TRBJ2-5; 11 bases map to TRBD2. Trimming removed 3 bases from V and 5 bases from J; junction bases left unmatched: 11. The CDR3 has 17 residues. The germline V gene has CDR1 KGHSH and CDR2 LQKENI. For the CDR3, the DNA is TGTGCCAGCTCACCCTCGCCCGTTACTAGCGGGGGCGAGACCCAGTACTTC. Protein product: CASSPSPVTSGGETQYF. Filled out from reference TRBV18 and TRBJ2-5, the complete variable domain reads NAGVMQNPRHLVRRRGQEARLRCSPMKGHSHVYWYRQLPEEGLKFMVYLQKENIIDESGMPKERFSAEFPKEGPSILRIQQVVRGDSAAYFCASSPSPVTSGGETQYFGPGTRLLVL.

The chain joins TRBV28 to TRBJ2-5; 11 bases are a match to TRBD2. The germline gives CDR1 MDHEN, CDR2 SYDVKM. After removal of 6 bases from V and 4 bases from J, the junction contained 7 bases not matched to a gene. The CDR3 is made up of 15 amino acids. The CDR3 region has the DNA TGTGCCAGCAGGTCACTAGCGGGAGCCGGAGAGACCCAGTACTTC. Amino acid sequence: CASRSLAGAGETQYF.

V is TRBV14 and J is TRBJ1-2; 7 bases agree with TRBD1. The V gene end was trimmed by 4 bases and the J gene end by 2 bases; junction bases not matched to a gene: 4. Germline assignment: CDR1 SGHDN and CDR2 FVKESK. This CDR3 has 14 amino acids. The CDR3: CASSRGGQNYGYTF. CDR3 bases: TGTGCCAGCAGCCGAGGGGGACAGAACTATGGCTACACCTTC.

V is TRBV7-6 and J is TRBJ2-1; D possibly corresponds to TRBD1 (6 bases). CDR3 length: 12 amino acids. Germline loops: CDR1 SGHVS, CDR2 FNYEAQ. V was trimmed by 3 bases and J by 8 bases, leaving 8 bases between them. The chain's CDR3 is CASSFSGDEQFF. CDR3 coding DNA: TGTGCCAGCAGCTTTTCAGGGGATGAGCAGTTCTTC.

This chain joins TRBV28 and TRBJ1-5; D possibly corresponds to TRBD1 (5 bases). V lost 4 bases to trimming and J lost 1 base, with 8 bases between them. The CDR3 sequence is 14 residues long. Germline-derived CDR1 and CDR2 are MDHEN and SYDVKM. In DNA, the CDR3 is TGTGCCAGCAGTTCGGGGGGAAGCAATCAGCCCCAGCATTTT. It codes for CASSSGGSNQPQHF.

The V gene is TRBV28, the J gene TRBJ1-1; 8 bases are a match to TRBD1. J lost 1 base, V lost 6 bases, and 4 bases had no gene match. This CDR3 is built from 14 residues. CDR1 is MDHEN, CDR2 SYDVKM, per germline. CDR3 bases: TGTGCCAGCAGGTGGACAGGGAGGAACACTGAAGCTTTCTTT. Protein sequence: CASRWTGRNTEAFF.

V gene TRBV27 combines with J gene TRBJ2-2; 8 nucleotides match TRBD1. The ends lost 6 bases at V and 2 bases at J; junction bases unmatched: 8. This CDR3 has 16 residues. The germline gives CDR1 MNHEY, CDR2 SMNVEV (reference sequence). The CDR3 here is CASRSRDRGNTGELFF. The DNA of the CDR3 is TGTGCCAGCAGATCCCGTGACAGGGGAAACACCGGGGAGCTGTTTTTT.

This rearrangement joins TRBV2 to TRBJ1-5; tentative D call: TRBD1 (6 bases). CDR3 length: 15 amino acids. Germline lookup yields CDR1 SNHLY and CDR2 FYNNEI. Trimming removed 3 bases from V and 4 bases from J, with 13 bases in between. CDR3 nucleotide sequence: TGTGCCAGCAGTGATAGTGCAGGGGCAAATCAGCCCCAGCATTTT. This codes for CASSDSAGANQPQHF.

The CDR3 coding sequence is TGTGCCATCAATTCCGGGGGAAGGGCAGATACGCAGTATTTT. Translating gives CAINSGGRADTQYF. The V gene is TRBV10-3, the J gene TRBJ2-3; D might be TRBD2 (6 bases). With 7 bases removed from V and 4 bases from J, the gap between germline ends came to 15 bases. Germline loops: CDR1 ENHRY, CDR2 SYGVKD. The CDR3 runs 14 residues.

This clone came up once. V gene TRBV4-1 combines with J gene TRBJ2-2; 9 bases map to TRBD1. J lost 6 bases, V lost 1 base, and 24 bases had no gene match. Per the germline V gene, CDR1 is MGHRA and CDR2 is YSYEKL. The CDR3 has 22 residues. CDR3 nucleotide sequence: TGCGCCAGCAGCCAAGGGTTAGTTCGGGACAGGGAGGATTCCAGGTTCCCCGGGGAGCTGTTTTTT. Residues: CASSQGLVRDREDSRFPGELFF.

This chain links TRBV5-6 with TRBJ1-1; TRBD1 might be the D (5 bases). Germline-derived CDR1 and CDR2 are SGHDT and YYEEEE. V was trimmed by 4 bases and J by 3 bases, leaving 10 bases between them. The CDR3 spans 13 residues. The CDR3 DNA reads TGTGCCAGCAGCCCCGGACACTACACTGAAGCTTTCTTT. Its protein is CASSPGHYTEAFF.

This chain connects TRBV28 to TRBJ1-5; D gene uncertain. The germline V gene encodes CDR1 MDHEN and CDR2 SYDVKM. There are 17 residues in the CDR3. The ends were cut back, 4 bases at V and 4 bases at J, with 20 bases in the middle. This CDR3 reads CASSSTGSRRLNQPQHF. CDR3 nucleotides: TGTGCCAGCAGTTCCACCGGGAGCCGGAGGCTTAATCAGCCCCAGCATTTT.

V usage is TRBV13 and J usage is TRBJ2-1, with D perhaps TRBD1 (6 bases). Germline V gene sequence: CDR1 PRHDT, CDR2 FYEKMQ (reference sequence). The CDR3 loop spans 16 amino acids. V was clipped by 0 bases and J by 8 bases, with 17 bases between them. CDR3 sequence reads: CASSLGGTSLSDEQFF. The CDR3 coding sequence is TGTGCCAGCAGCTTAGGAGGGACATCCCTCAGCGATGAGCAGTTCTTC.

CDR3 in amino acids: CASSKDRNTEAFF. CDR3 coding DNA: TGCGCCAGCAGCAAGGACAGGAACACTGAAGCTTTCTTT. V gene TRBV5-1 combines with J gene TRBJ1-1; perhaps TRBD1 as D (6 bases). The V and J ends lost 4 bases and 1 base respectively, with 8 bases between them. Germline V gene sequence: CDR1 SGHRS, CDR2 YFSETQ. The CDR3 is 13 residues long.